Below are 27 T cell receptor beta chains sequenced from a single sample in a study of long-term antiretroviral therapy in people with HIV. The immunoSEQ assay was v3.0, run at survey level. The table came from immunoSEQ multiplex PCR; TCRdb's copy has only in-frame clones and leaves some out. The table lists more than 10,000 clones, more than 70% of them singletons, with roughly a fifth in the top ten. The material was unsorted PBMCs, obtained 0.5 years before starting antiretroviral therapy. Receptor source: a woman aged 40 to 50 with HIV.

The CDR3 bases are TGTGCCAGCAGACGGGATTGGGCTCAAGAGACCCAGTACTTC. Its protein is CASRRDWAQETQYF. This chain links TRBV27 with TRBJ2-5; weak D call: TRBD2 (5 bases). Germline CDR1 and CDR2: MNHEY and SMNVEV (reference sequence). This CDR3 region has 14 residues. Trimming removed 6 bases from V and 2 bases from J, with 13 bases in between.

This clone was seen only once. J is TRBJ2-5 and V is TRBV27, with D hard to call. Trimming took off 4 bases at V and 7 bases at J, with 13 bases between the two ends. CDR1 is MNHEY, CDR2 SMNVEV, per germline (reference sequence). CDR3 size: 13 residues. CDR3 region: CASSSWGSRTQYF. In nucleotides, the CDR3 is TGTGCCAGCAGTTCGTGGGGTTCCAGGACCCAGTACTTC.

The V gene is TRBV30, the J gene TRBJ1-1; TRBD1 might be the D (5 bases). The CDR3 totals 14 residues. From germline, CDR1 is GTSNPN and CDR2 SVGIG (reference sequence). V lost 1 base to trimming and J lost 3 bases, with 12 bases between them. CDR3 coding DNA: TGTGCCTGGAGTGCCCTGACAGCCGACACTGAAGCTTTCTTT. Protein product: CAWSALTADTEAFF.

V gene TRBV2 combines with J gene TRBJ2-1, with D possibly being TRBD2 (6 bases). V was pared by 7 bases and J by 5 bases, with 15 bases between. In germline, CDR1 is SNHLY, CDR2 FYNNEI. This CDR3 has 14 amino acids. CDR3 coding DNA: TGTGCCAGCAACCCGGGAACGGGGGACAATGAGCAGTTCTTC. Its protein is CASNPGTGDNEQFF.

The V and J genes are TRBV5-6 and TRBJ1-3; TRBD1 matches 8 bases. Germline-derived CDR1 and CDR2 are SGHDT and YYEEEE. The CDR3 is 16 residues long. Germline trimming cut 3 bases from V and 0 bases from J; bases unmatched to any gene: 5. CDR3 nucleotides: TGTGCCAGCAGCTCGGGACAGGTCCTCTCTGGAAACACCATATATTTT. Protein sequence: CASSSGQVLSGNTIYF.

This chain connects TRBV18 to TRBJ2-7, with TRBD2 matching 7 bases. Unmatched junction bases numbered 15, after V lost 3 bases and J lost 7 bases. The germline gives CDR1 KGHSH, CDR2 LQKENI. There are 16 residues in the CDR3. In DNA form, the CDR3 reads TGTGCCAGCTCACCTCCCTCAGGTGGGAGGGTTGGGGAGCAGTACTTC. It is translated as CASSPPSGGRVGEQYF.

This clone was seen a single time. The chain joins TRBV5-4 to TRBJ1-1, with 9 positions matching TRBD1. CDR3 length equals 14 residues. Germline trimming cut 0 bases from V and 9 bases from J; bases unmatched to any gene: 6. Per the germline V gene, CDR1 is SGHNT and CDR2 is YYREEE (reference sequence). The CDR3 sequence is CASSLEMGTGKAFF. CDR3 bases: TGTGCCAGCAGCTTGGAGATGGGGACAGGGAAAGCTTTCTTT.

This sequence joins TRBV14 and TRBJ2-7; D may correspond to TRBD1 or TRBD2 (5 bases each). Trimming cost V 0 bases and J 2 bases, with 14 bases left between them. Germline CDR1 is SGHDN and CDR2 is FVKESK. The CDR3 contains 16 residues. The CDR3 reads CASSQDKGTGTYEQYF. The CDR3 nucleotides are TGTGCCAGCAGCCAAGATAAAGGGACGGGGACCTACGAGCAGTACTTC.

V gene TRBV30 combines with J gene TRBJ2-2, with 8 bases aligning to TRBD1. Germline trimming cut 4 bases from V and 3 bases from J; bases unmatched to any gene: 4. The germline V gene has CDR1 GTSNPN and CDR2 SVGIG (reference sequence). This CDR3 is 14 amino acids long. CDR3 DNA sequence: TGTGCCTGGACCGACAGGGGATACACCGGGGAGCTGTTTTTT. Translated, it gives CAWTDRGYTGELFF.

The gene calls are TRBV6-6 and TRBJ2-1, with 7 positions matching TRBD2. V was clipped by 8 bases and J by 3 bases; unmatched bases: 4. Per germline, CDR1 MNHNY and CDR2 SVGAGI (reference sequence). The CDR3 runs to 13 residues. DNA for the CDR3: TGTGCCAGCGGGGCTAGCGGCTACAATGAGCAGTTCTTC. As protein: CASGASGYNEQFF.

This rearrangement joins TRBV7-8 to TRBJ1-6; a weak D match, TRBD1 (5 bases). This CDR3 is built from 16 residues. Germline V gene sequence: CDR1 SGHVS, CDR2 FQNEAQ. V was trimmed by 5 bases and J by 7 bases, leaving 18 bases between them. CDR3 protein: CASSLPRTLSNSPLHF. DNA of the CDR3: TGTGCCAGCAGCCTGCCAAGGACATTATCGAATTCACCCCTCCACTTT.

This clone came up once. The genes are TRBV19 and TRBJ1-3; D perhaps matches TRBD1 (6 bases). Between the trimmed V and J ends, which lost 9 bases and 3 bases, there was a span of 15 bases. Per the germline V gene, CDR1 is LNHDA and CDR2 is SQIVND (reference sequence). The CDR3 length is 14 residues. The CDR3 reads CASRGGGLGNTIYF. DNA for the CDR3: TGTGCCAGCCGAGGGGGGGGGCTTGGAAACACCATATATTTT. Full variable domain (rest looked up from reference TRBV19 and TRBJ1-3): DGGITQSPKYLFRKEGQNVTLSCEQNLNHDAMYWYRQDPGQGLRLIYYSQIVNDFQKGDIAEGYSVSREKKESFPLTVTSAQKNPTAFYLCASRGGGLGNTIYFGEGSWLTVV.

This chain joins TRBV2 and TRBJ2-7; D unresolved. This CDR3 contains 11 residues. V was trimmed by 5 bases and J by 3 bases, leaving 5 bases between them. Per the germline V gene, CDR1 is SNHLY and CDR2 is FYNNEI. In DNA, the CDR3 is TGTGCCAGCAGTCCTTACTACGAGCAGTACTTC. Translated: CASSPYYEQYF.

The V and J genes are TRBV7-9 and TRBJ2-7; D remains unclear. This CDR3 contains 13 residues. Trimming took 5 bases from V and 6 from J, leaving 14 bases between them. Germline values: CDR1 SEHNR, CDR2 FQNEAQ (reference sequence). The CDR3 spells CASSLTPSPEQYF. CDR3 DNA: TGTGCCAGCAGCCTAACCCCCAGCCCCGAGCAGTACTTC.

This sequence joins TRBV29-1 and TRBJ1-4, with D maybe TRBD1 (5 bases). The CDR3 is 13 residues long. The V end lost 4 bases, the J end lost 0 bases, and 6 bases lay between the germline ends. The germline gives CDR1 SQVTM, CDR2 ANQGSEA. The CDR3 DNA follows: TGCAGCGTTGGGGGGGCAACTAATGAAAAACTGTTTTTT. Protein sequence: CSVGGATNEKLFF. Based on the CDR3 plus reference TRBV29-1 and TRBJ1-4, the full variable domain is SAVISQKPSRDICQRGTSLTIQCQVDSQVTMMFWYRQQPGQSLTLIATANQGSEATYESGFVIDKFPISRPNLTFSTLTVSNMSPEDSSIYLCSVGGATNEKLFFGSGTQLSVL.

This chain connects TRBV13 to TRBJ2-7; 7 bases agree with TRBD1. The trim removed 8 bases at V and 3 bases at J, leaving 7 bases unmatched. CDR3 size: 13 residues. Germline CDR1 PRHDT, CDR2 FYEKMQ (reference sequence). CDR3 loop: CASSGQSHYEQYF. In DNA, the CDR3 is TGTGCCAGCTCGGGACAGAGCCACTACGAGCAGTACTTC.

The chain carries TRBV11-3 and TRBJ2-3, with D hard to call. From germline, CDR1 is SGHNT and CDR2 YENEEA. The V end lost 2 bases, the J end lost 2 bases, and 8 bases lay between the germline ends. The CDR3 is 14 amino acids. In nucleotides, the CDR3 is TGTGCCAGCAGCTTATCTGAGACCACAGATACGCAGTATTTT. The encoded protein is CASSLSETTDTQYF.

V usage is TRBV5-1 and J usage is TRBJ2-7; 8 bases align to TRBD2. Per the germline V gene, CDR1 is SGHRS and CDR2 is YFSETQ. The CDR3 is made up of 16 amino acids. Trimming cost V 6 bases and J 1 base; bases outside gene matches: 12. CDR3 coding DNA: TGCGCCAGCAAACCCCGGGGGGGGGAAAGATCCTACGAGCAGTACTTC. As protein: CASKPRGGERSYEQYF.

This clone was detected only once. The V and J genes are TRBV28 and TRBJ1-2, with D perhaps TRBD1 (5 bases). This CDR3 spans 15 amino acids. Trimming took off 6 bases at V and 2 bases at J, with 16 bases between the two ends. Germline loops: CDR1 MDHEN, CDR2 SYDVKM. DNA of the CDR3: TGTGCCAGCAGCCCATTTGGGGCCGCCAACTATGGCTACACCTTC. It translates to CASSPFGAANYGYTF.

J is TRBJ1-1 and V is TRBV5-1, with 7 bases fitting TRBD1. Germline V CDR1 and CDR2: SGHRS, YFSETQ. The CDR3 totals 18 residues. V shed 1 base and J 1 base; nucleotides not matched to a gene: 13. CDR3 region: CASSLPPYSGTENTEAFF. Written as DNA, the CDR3 is TGCGCCAGCAGCTTGCCTCCTTATTCCGGGACAGAGAACACTGAAGCTTTCTTT.

This clone was recorded a few times. The DNA for the CDR3 is TGTGCCAGTAGTATAGTCCCTAGCGGTGGGGGGCTCAATGAGCAGTTCTTC. Its translation: CASSIVPSGGGLNEQFF. The chain links TRBV19 to TRBJ2-1; D may be TRBD2 (7 bases). This CDR3 is 17 amino acids long. Trimming took off 1 base at V and 6 bases at J, with 19 bases between the two ends. Germline-derived CDR1 and CDR2 are LNHDA and SQIVND (reference sequence).

The chain recombines TRBV10-3 with TRBJ2-7; 9 bases are shared with TRBD2. CDR1 is ENHRY and CDR2 is SYGVKD in the germline V gene. The CDR3 totals 16 residues. Trimming removed 3 bases from V and 2 bases from J; junction bases left unmatched: 8. In DNA form, the CDR3 reads TGTGCCATCAGTGAAGGAACTAGCGGGCCAACCTACGAGCAGTACTTC. It yields the protein CAISEGTSGPTYEQYF.

V usage is TRBV9 and J usage is TRBJ2-7; 12 nucleotides line up with TRBD2. Germline V CDR1 and CDR2: SGDLS, YYNGEE. J lost 2 bases, V lost 7 bases, and 4 bases had no gene match. This CDR3 is 14 amino acids long. The CDR3 region has the DNA TGTGCCAGCGCTGGGACTAGCGGGCCCTACGAGCAGTACTTC. Translating gives CASAGTSGPYEQYF.

For this clone: Sequence at one end of the junction differs from germline and may be a read error. V and J are TRBV10-1 and TRBJ1-1; maybe TRBD1 (6 bases). CDR1 and CDR2 from the germline V gene are WNHNN and SYGVQD (reference sequence). The CDR3 consists of 11 residues. This CDR3 reads CASGGKTGAFF. The DNA of the CDR3 is TGCGCCAGCGGGGGCAAAACTGGAGCTTTCTTT.

The chain joins TRBV9 to TRBJ2-2; no definite D call. Germline values: CDR1 SGDLS, CDR2 YYNGEE. The CDR3 extends over 14 amino acids. V dropped 3 bases and J dropped 3 bases, with 9 bases sitting between them. The CDR3 spells CASSEDGDTGELFF. CDR3 nucleotides: TGTGCCAGCAGCGAGGACGGTGACACCGGGGAGCTGTTTTTT.

This sequence joins TRBV14 and TRBJ1-1; unclear D gene. The germline gives CDR1 SGHDN, CDR2 FVKESK. This CDR3 is built from 14 residues. V gave up 1 base and J gave up 4 bases, with 10 bases separating them. This CDR3 is CASSQVVGVTEAFF. For the CDR3, the DNA is TGTGCCAGCAGCCAAGTAGTGGGAGTCACTGAAGCTTTCTTT.

Notes on this clone: Its ends do not fully match the called genes, so a read error is possible. J is TRBJ2-3 and V is TRBV18; possibly TRBD2 for D (5 bases). This CDR3 spans 14 amino acids. CDR1 KGHSH and CDR2 LQKENI come from the germline V gene. This CDR3 is CACSEDNKAGTQYF. The CDR3 DNA is TGTGCCTGCTCTGAAGACAACAAGGCGGGTACGCAGTATTTT.